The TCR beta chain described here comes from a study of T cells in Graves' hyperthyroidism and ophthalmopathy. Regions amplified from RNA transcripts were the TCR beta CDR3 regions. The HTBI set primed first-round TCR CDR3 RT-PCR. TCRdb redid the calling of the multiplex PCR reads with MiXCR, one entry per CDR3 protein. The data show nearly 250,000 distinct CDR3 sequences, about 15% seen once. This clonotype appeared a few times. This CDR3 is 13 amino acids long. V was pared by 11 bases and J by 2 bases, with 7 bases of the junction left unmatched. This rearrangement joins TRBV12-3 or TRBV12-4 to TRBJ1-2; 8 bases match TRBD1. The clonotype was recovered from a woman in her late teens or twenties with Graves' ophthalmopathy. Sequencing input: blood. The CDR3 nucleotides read TGTGCCGTATCGACAGGGGCAAACTATGGCTACACCTTC. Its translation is CAVSTGANYGYTF.